The source of this T cell receptor beta chain is a study of shared clonotypes between healthy human individuals. Study-wide findings and caveats: Against clonotypes common to all four donors, non-shared ones had lower generation probabilities. With several donors compared, around 5.4% of naive CD4 clonotypes were shared.

Splitting of CD4+ cells produced CD45RA+ naive and CD45RA-negative memory subsets. For this clone: Its antigen is not known.

An even split of each subset's genomic DNA across several immunoSEQ plates was performed. Here immunoSEQ multiplex PCR was the method, and the copy in TCRdb shows in-frame clones only, minus some. Counted here are around 340,000 clones, around 79% occurring once; the ten biggest clones make up 8% to 13%. Sequenced input: memory CD4+ T cells sorted from blood. The subset is: CD45RA-negative fraction. This TCR was recovered from a man younger than 45 in good health.

CDR3 loop: CASSEDRTGLGLGTEAFF. In DNA form, the CDR3 reads TGTGCCAGCAGTGAAGATAGGACAGGGCTTGGGCTCGGCACTGAAGCTTTCTTT. This chain uses TRBV25-1 with TRBJ1-1; the match to TRBD1 covers 8 bases. Germline values: CDR1 MGHDK, CDR2 SYGVNS. This CDR3 has 18 residues. V gave up 2 bases and J gave up 4 bases; unmatched junction bases: 15.